The clone carrying this TCR beta chain was seen once. What it recognizes is unknown. The data belong to a study of tumor and adjacent non-tumor tissue in lung cancer. As for the study in general: Histology: around 13 adenocarcinoma, a couple of squamous cell carcinoma, 1 small cell lung cancer. Study-level points and caveats: In normal lung, the top 100 clones were significantly more dominant than in tumor.

The CDR3 has 16 amino acids. Trimming took 5 bases from V and 8 from J, leaving 22 bases between them. Germline-derived CDR1 and CDR2 are SGHAT and FQNNGV. A modified ARM-PCR protocol with three rounds of nested PCR amplified TCRbeta. TCRdb re-called the multiplex PCR reads through MiXCR, storing one row per CDR3 protein. The table has tens of thousands of distinct CDR3 sequences, roughly two thirds seen once. This sample's RNA came from whole unsorted tissue. More than 3 cm separated this lung sample from the edge of the tumor. The TCR sequence derives from a woman in her thirties or forties with non-small cell lung cancer. The V call is TRBV11-2, the J call TRBJ2-1; D remains unclear. The sequenced sample consisted of distant non-tumor lung tissue. The CDR3 region is CASSPPWASRDHEQFF. The CDR3 DNA reads TGTGCCAGCAGCCCCCCATGGGCGAGTCGCGACCATGAGCAGTTCTTC.